This T cell receptor (beta chain) was captured by sequencing in a study of T-cell reconstitution after alpha-beta-depleted transplantation in children. Researchers prepared the TCRbeta library using unique molecular identifiers, the study reports. TCRdb re-derived calls from the PCR reads in MiXCR, one entry per CDR3 protein. The data contain a few hundred thousand distinct CDR3 sequences, roughly a tenth of them seen just once; the ten biggest clones take up 5% to 7%. The table lists this clonotype with many counts. CDR1 and CDR2 (germline): MNHNS, SASEGT. The CDR3 loop spans 14 amino acids. V was cut by 4 bases and J by 5 bases, with 12 bases left in between.

The sample consisted of PBMCs from the stem cell graft donor, taken from the stem cell graft. The source is a human donor who donated a stem cell graft to a child with acute lymphoblastic leukemia. V usage is TRBV6-1 and J usage is TRBJ1-5; the D gene is possibly TRBD1 (6 bases). The CDR3 sequence: CASSGSGGYQPQHF. The DNA of the CDR3 is TGTGCCAGCAGTGGCAGCGGGGGCTATCAGCCCCAGCATTTT.